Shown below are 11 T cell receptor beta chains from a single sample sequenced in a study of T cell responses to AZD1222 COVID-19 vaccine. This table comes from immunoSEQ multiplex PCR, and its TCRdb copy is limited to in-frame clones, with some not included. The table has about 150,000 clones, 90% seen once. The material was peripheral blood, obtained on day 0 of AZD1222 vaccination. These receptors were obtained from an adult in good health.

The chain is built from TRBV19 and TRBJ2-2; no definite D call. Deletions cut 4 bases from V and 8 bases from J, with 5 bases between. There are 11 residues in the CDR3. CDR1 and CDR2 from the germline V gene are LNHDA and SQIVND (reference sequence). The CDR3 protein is CASSRLGELFF. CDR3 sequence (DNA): TGTGCCAGTAGTAGGTTGGGGGAGCTGTTTTTT.

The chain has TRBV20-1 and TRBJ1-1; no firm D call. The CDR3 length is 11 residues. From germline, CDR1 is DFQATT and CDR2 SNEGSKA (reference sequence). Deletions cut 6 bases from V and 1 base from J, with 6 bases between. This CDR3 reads CSAGSNTEAFF. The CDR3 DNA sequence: TGCAGTGCGGGGTCGAACACTGAAGCTTTCTTT.

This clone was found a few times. CDR3 sequence (DNA): TGTGCCAGCAGTGACGTCGGCGGGAGAGGGGCAGATACGCAGTATTTT. Translated, it gives CASSDVGGRGADTQYF. The chain couples TRBV6-4 to TRBJ2-3; TRBD2 agrees at 7 bases. The CDR3 contains 16 residues. CDR1 is MRHNA and CDR2 is SNTAGT in the germline V gene. With V trimmed by 2 bases and J by 4 bases, 9 bases remained unmatched.

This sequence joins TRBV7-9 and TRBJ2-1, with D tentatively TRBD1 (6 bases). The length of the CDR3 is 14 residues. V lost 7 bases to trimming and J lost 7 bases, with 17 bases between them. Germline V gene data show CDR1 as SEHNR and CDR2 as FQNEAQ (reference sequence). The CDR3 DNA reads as TGTGCCAGCACCAAACAGGGAAAGGGAAATGAGCAGTTCTTC. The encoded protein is CASTKQGKGNEQFF.

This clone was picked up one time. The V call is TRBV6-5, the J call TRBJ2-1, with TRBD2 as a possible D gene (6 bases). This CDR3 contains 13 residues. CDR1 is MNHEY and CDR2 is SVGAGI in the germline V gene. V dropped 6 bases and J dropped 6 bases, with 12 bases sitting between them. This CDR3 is CASSGTGGNEQFF. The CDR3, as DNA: TGTGCCAGCAGCGGGACTGGGGGCAATGAGCAGTTCTTC.

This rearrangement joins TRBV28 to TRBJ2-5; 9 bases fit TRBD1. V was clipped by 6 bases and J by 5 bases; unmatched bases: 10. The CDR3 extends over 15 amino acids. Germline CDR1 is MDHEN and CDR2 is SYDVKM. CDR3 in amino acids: CASSSTVDRGETQYF. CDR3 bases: TGTGCCAGCAGCTCCACAGTCGACAGGGGGGAGACCCAGTACTTC.

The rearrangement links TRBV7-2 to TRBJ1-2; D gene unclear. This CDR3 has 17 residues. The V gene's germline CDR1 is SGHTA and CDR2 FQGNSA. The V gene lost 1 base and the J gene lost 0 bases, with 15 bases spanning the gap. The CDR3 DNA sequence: TGTGCCAGCAGCTTAGGGCCCAACATAATCTCTAACTATGGCTACACCTTC. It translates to CASSLGPNIISNYGYTF.

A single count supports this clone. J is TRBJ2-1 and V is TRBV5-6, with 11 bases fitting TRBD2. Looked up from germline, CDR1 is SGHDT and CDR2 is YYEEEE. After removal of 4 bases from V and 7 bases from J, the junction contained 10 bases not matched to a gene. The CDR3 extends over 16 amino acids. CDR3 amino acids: CASSLPTSGTDNEQFF. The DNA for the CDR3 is TGTGCCAGCAGCCTCCCGACTAGCGGGACTGATAATGAGCAGTTCTTC.

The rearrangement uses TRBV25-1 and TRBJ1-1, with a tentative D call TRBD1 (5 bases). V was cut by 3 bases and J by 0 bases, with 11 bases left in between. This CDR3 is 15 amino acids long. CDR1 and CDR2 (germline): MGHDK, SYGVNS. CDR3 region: CASSDQGRLNTEAFF. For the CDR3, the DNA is TGTGCCAGCAGTGATCAGGGTAGACTGAACACTGAAGCTTTCTTT. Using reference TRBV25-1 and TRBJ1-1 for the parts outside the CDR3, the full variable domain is EADIYQTPRYLVIGTGKKITLECSQTMGHDKMYWYQQDPGMELHLIHYSYGVNSTEKGDLSSESTVSRIRTEHFPLTLESARPSHTSQYLCASSDQGRLNTEAFFGQGTRLTVV.

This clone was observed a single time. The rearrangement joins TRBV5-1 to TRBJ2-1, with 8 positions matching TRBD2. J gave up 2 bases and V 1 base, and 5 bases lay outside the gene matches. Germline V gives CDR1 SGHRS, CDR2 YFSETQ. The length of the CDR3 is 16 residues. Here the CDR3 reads CASSLNPAGAYNEQFF. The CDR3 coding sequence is TGCGCCAGCAGCTTGAACCCAGCGGGAGCCTACAATGAGCAGTTCTTC. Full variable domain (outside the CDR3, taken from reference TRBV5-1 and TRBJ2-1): KAGVTQTPRYLIKTRGQQVTLSCSPISGHRSVSWYQQTPGQGLQFLFEYFSETQRNKGNFPGRFSGRQFSNSRSEMNVSTLELGDSALYLCASSLNPAGAYNEQFFGPGTRLTVL.

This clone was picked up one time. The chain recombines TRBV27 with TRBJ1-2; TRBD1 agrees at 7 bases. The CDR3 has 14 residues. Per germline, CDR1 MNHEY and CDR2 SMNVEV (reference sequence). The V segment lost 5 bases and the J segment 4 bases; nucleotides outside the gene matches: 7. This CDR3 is CASSAWGQSYGYTF. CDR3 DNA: TGTGCCAGCAGTGCCTGGGGACAGAGCTATGGCTACACCTTC.